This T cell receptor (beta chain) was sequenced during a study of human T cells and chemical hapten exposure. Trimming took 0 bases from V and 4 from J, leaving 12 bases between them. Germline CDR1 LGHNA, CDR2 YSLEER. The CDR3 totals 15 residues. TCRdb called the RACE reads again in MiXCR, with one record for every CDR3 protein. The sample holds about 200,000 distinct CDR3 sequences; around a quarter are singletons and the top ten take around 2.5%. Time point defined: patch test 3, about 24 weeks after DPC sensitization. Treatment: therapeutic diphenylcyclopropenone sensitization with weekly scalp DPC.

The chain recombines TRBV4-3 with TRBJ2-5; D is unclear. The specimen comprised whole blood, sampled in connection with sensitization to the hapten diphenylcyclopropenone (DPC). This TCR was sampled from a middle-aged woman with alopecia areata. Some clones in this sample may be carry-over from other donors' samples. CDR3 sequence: CASSQEFQERETQYF. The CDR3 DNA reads TGCGCCAGCAGCCAAGAATTCCAGGAACGAGAGACCCAGTACTTC.